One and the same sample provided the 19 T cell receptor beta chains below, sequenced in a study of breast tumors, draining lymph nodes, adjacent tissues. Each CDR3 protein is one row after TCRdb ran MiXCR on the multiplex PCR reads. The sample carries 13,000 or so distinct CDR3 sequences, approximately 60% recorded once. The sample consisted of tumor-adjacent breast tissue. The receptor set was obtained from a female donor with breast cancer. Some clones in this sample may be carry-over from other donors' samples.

The CDR3 sequence is CASSIDSGRGGYGYTF. CDR3 coding DNA: TGTGCCAGTAGTATCGATTCCGGCAGGGGTGGATATGGCTACACCTTC. The rearrangement joins TRBV19 to TRBJ1-2; D is perhaps TRBD1 (6 bases). The germline V gene has CDR1 LNHDA and CDR2 SQIVND (reference sequence). This CDR3 is built from 16 residues. Trimming pared 3 bases from V and 5 bases from J, leaving 19 bases between.

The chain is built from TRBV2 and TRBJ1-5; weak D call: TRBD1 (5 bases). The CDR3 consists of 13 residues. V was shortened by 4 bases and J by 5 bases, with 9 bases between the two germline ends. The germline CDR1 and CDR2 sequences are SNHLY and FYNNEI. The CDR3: CASSGGEDQPQHF. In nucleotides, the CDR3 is TGTGCCAGCAGTGGAGGGGAGGATCAGCCCCAGCATTTT.

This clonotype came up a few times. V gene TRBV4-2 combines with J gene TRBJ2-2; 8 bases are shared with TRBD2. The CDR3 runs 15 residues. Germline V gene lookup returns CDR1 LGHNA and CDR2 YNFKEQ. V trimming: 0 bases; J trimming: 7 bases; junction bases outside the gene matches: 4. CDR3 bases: TGTGCCAGCAGCCAAGATACTAGCGGATACGGGGAGCTGTTTTTT. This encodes CASSQDTSGYGELFF.

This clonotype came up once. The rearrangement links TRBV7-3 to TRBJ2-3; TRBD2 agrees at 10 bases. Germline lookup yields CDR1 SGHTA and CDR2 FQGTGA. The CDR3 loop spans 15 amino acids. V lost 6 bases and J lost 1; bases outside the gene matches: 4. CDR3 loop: CASRYTSGGTDTQYF. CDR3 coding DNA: TGTGCCAGCAGATATACTAGCGGGGGCACAGATACGCAGTATTTT. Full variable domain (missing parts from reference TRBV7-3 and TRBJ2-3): GAGVSQTPSNKVTEKGKYVELRCDPISGHTALYWYRQSLGQGPEFLIYFQGTGAADDSGLPNDRFFAVRPEGSVSTLKIQRTERGDSAVYLCASRYTSGGTDTQYFGPGTRLTVL.

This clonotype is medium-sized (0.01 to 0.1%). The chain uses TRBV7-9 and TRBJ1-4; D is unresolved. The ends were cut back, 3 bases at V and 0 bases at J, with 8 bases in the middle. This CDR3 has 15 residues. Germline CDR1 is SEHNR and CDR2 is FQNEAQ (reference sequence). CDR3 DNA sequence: TGTGCCAGCAGCTTCCCCTCTACAACTAATGAAAAACTGTTTTTT. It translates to CASSFPSTTNEKLFF.

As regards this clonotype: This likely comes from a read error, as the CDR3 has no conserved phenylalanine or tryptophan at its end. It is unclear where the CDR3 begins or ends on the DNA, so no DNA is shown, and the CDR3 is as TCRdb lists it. CDR3: CASSEGGGGSGQSS. The chain couples TRBV10-2 to TRBJ2-7; the table names TRBD1, a call not compared with the DNA. Germline loops: CDR1 WSHSY, CDR2 SAAADI. The CDR3 is 14 amino acids long, termini counted.

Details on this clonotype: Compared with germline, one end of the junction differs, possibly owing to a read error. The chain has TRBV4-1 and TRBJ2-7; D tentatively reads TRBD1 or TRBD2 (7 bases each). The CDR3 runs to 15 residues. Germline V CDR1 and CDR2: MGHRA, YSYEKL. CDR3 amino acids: CASSQGGGSWYEQYF. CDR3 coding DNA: TGTGCCAGCAGCCAAGGGGGCGGGAGTTGGTACGAGCAGTACTTC.

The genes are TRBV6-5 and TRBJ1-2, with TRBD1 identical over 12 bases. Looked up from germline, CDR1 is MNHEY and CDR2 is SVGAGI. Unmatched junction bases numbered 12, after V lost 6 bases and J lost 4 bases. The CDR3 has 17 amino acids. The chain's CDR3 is CASRRDSQGQGAYGYTF. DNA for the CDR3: TGTGCCAGCAGAAGGGACTCCCAGGGACAGGGGGCCTATGGCTACACCTTC.

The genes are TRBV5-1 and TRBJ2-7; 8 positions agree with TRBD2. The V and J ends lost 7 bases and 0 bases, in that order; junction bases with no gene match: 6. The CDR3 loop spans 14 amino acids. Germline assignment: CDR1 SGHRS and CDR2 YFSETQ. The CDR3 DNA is TGCGCCAGCCGTTATCGGGGGGGCTCCTACGAGCAGTACTTC. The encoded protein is CASRYRGGSYEQYF.

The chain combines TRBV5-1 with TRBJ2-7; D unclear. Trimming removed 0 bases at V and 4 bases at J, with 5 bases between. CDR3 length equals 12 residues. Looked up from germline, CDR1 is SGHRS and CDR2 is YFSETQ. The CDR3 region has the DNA TGCGCCAGCAGCTTGGGGCATTACGAGCAGTACTTC. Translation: CASSLGHYEQYF.

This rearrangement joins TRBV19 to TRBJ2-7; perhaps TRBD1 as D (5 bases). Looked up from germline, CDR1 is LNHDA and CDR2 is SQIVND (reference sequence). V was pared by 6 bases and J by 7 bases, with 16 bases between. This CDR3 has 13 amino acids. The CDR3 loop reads CASSNARVKEQYF. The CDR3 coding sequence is TGTGCCAGTAGCAACGCCAGGGTTAAGGAGCAGTACTTC. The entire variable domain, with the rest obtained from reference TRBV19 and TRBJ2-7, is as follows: DGGITQSPKYLFRKEGQNVTLSCEQNLNHDAMYWYRQDPGQGLRLIYYSQIVNDFQKGDIAEGYSVSREKKESFPLTVTSAQKNPTAFYLCASSNARVKEQYFGPGTRLTVT.

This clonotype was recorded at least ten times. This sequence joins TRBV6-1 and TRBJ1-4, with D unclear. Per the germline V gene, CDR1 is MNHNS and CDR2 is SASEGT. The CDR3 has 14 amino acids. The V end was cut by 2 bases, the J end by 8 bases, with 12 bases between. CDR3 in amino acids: CASSELAYYEKLFF. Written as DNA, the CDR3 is TGTGCCAGCAGTGAATTGGCGTACTACGAAAAACTGTTTTTT.

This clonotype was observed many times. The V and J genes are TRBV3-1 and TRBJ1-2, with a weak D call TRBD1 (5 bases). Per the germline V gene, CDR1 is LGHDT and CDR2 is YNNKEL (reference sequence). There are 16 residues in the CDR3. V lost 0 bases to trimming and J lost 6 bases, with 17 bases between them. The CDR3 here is CASSQDRGVMADGYTF. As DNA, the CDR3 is TGTGCCAGCAGCCAAGATCGGGGGGTCATGGCGGATGGCTACACCTTC.

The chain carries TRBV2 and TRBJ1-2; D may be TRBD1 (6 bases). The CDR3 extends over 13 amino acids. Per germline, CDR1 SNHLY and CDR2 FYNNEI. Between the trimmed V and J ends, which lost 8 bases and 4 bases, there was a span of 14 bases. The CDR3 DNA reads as TGTGCCAGCGCAGGAACAGGGTTCTATGGCTACACCTTC. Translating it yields CASAGTGFYGYTF.

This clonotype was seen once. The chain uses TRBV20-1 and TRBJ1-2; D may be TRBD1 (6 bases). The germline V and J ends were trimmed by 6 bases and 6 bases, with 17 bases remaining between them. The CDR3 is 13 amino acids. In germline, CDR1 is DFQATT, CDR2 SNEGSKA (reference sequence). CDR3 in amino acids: CSAKQGFAHGYTF. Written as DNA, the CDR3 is TGCAGTGCCAAACAGGGTTTTGCTCATGGCTACACCTTC.

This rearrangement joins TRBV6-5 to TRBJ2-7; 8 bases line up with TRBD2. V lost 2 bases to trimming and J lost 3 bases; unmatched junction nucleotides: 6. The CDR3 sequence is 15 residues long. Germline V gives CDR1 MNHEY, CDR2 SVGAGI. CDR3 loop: CASSYALAGHYEQYF. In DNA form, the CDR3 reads TGTGCCAGCAGTTACGCGTTAGCGGGACACTACGAGCAGTACTTC.

CDR3 in amino acids: CASSSTGGIYGYTF. CDR3 DNA sequence: TGTGCCAGCAGCTCGACAGGGGGCATCTATGGCTACACCTTC. This chain uses TRBV7-9 with TRBJ1-2, with TRBD1 identical over 10 bases. The CDR3 runs 14 residues. Unmatched junction bases numbered 3, after V lost 4 bases and J lost 4 bases. Looked up from germline, CDR1 is SEHNR and CDR2 is FQNEAQ (reference sequence).

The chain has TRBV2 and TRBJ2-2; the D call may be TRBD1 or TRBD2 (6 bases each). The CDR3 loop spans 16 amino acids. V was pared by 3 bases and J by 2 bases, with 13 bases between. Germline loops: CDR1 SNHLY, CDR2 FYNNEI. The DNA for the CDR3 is TGTGCCAGCAGTGATCAACGGGGGCTAAACACCGGGGAGCTGTTTTTT. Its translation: CASSDQRGLNTGELFF. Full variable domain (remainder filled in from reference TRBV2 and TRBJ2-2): EPEVTQTPSHQVTQMGQEVILRCVPISNHLYFYWYRQILGQKVEFLVSFYNNEISEKSEIFDDQFSVERPDGSNFTLKIRSTKLEDSAMYFCASSDQRGLNTGELFFGEGSRLTVL.

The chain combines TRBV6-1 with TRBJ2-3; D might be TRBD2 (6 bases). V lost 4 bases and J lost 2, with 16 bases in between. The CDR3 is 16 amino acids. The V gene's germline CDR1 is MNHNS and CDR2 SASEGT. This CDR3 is CASSAEPGLYTDTQYF. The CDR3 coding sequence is TGTGCCAGCAGTGCGGAACCGGGACTGTACACAGATACGCAGTATTTT.